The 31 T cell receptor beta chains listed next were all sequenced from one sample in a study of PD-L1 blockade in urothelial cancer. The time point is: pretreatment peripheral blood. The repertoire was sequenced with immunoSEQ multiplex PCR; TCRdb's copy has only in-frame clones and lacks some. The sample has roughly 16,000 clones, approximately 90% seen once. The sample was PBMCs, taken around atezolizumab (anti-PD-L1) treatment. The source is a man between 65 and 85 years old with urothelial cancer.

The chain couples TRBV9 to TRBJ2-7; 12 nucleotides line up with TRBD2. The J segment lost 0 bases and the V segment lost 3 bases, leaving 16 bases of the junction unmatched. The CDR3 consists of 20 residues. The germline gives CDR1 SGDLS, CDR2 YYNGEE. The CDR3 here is CASSGRLTPRTSGVSYEQYF. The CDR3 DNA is TGTGCCAGCAGCGGACGACTGACCCCGAGGACTAGCGGGGTCTCCTACGAGCAGTACTTC. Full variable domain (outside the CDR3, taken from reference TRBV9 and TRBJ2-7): DSGVTQTPKHLITATGQRVTLRCSPRSGDLSVYWYQQSLDQGLQFLIQYYNGEERAKGNILERFSAQQFPDLHSELNLSSLELGDSALYFCASSGRLTPRTSGVSYEQYFGPGTRLTVT.

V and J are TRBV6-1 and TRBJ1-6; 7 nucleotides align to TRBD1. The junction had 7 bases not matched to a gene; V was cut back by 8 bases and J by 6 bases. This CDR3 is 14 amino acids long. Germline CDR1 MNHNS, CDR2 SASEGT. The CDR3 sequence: CASDFAGGNSPLHF. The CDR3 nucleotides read TGTGCCAGCGATTTCGCAGGGGGTAATTCACCCCTCCACTTT.

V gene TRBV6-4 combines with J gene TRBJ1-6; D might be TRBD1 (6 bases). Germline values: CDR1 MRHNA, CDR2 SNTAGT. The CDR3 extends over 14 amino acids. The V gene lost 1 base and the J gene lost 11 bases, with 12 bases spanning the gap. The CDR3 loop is CASSDFSRGTPLHF. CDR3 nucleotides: TGTGCCAGCAGTGACTTTTCCAGGGGAACACCCCTCCACTTT.

CDR3 sequence reads: CASSQEVAGLAGGRGEQFF. For the CDR3, the DNA is TGTGCCAGCAGCCAAGAGGTAGCCGGACTAGCGGGGGGGCGTGGTGAGCAGTTCTTC. The gene calls are TRBV14 and TRBJ2-1; 15 nucleotides match TRBD2. The CDR3 totals 19 residues. Germline V gene sequence: CDR1 SGHDN, CDR2 FVKESK. The J segment lost 9 bases and the V segment lost 0 bases, leaving 12 bases of the junction unmatched.

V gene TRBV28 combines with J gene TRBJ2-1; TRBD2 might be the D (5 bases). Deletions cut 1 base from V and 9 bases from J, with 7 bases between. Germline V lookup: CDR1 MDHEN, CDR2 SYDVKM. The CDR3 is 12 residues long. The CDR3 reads CASSLLTTEQFF. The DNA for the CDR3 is TGTGCCAGCAGTTTATTGACTACTGAGCAGTTCTTC.

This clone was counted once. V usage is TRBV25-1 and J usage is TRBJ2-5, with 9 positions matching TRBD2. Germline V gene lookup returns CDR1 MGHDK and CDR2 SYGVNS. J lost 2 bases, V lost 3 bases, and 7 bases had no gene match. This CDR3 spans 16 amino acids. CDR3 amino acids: CASSDSSAGGQETQYF. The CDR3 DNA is TGTGCCAGCAGTGACTCTTCGGCGGGGGGGCAAGAGACCCAGTACTTC. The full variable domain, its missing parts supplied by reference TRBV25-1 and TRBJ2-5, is EADIYQTPRYLVIGTGKKITLECSQTMGHDKMYWYQQDPGMELHLIHYSYGVNSTEKGDLSSESTVSRIRTEHFPLTLESARPSHTSQYLCASSDSSAGGQETQYFGPGTRLLVL.

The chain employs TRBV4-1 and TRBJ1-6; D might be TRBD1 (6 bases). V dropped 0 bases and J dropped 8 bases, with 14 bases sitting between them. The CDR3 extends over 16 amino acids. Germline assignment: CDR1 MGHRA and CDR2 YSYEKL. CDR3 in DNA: TGCGCCAGCAGCCAAGAAGCGGGGGCCAAATATTCACCCCTCCACTTT. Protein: CASSQEAGAKYSPLHF.

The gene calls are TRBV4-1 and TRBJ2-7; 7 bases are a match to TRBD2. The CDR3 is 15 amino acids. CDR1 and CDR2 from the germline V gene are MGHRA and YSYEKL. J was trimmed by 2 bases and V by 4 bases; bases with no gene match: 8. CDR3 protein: CASSPEGGLAYEQYF. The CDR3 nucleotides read TGCGCCAGCAGCCCGGAAGGTGGACTAGCCTACGAGCAGTACTTC.

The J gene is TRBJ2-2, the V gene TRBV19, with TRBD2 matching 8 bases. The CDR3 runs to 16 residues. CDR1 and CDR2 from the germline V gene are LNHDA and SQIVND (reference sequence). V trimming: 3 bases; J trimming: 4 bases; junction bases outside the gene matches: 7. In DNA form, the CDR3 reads TGTGCCAGTAGTATGAGCGGACTAGCACTCACCGGGGAGCTGTTTTTT. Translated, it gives CASSMSGLALTGELFF.

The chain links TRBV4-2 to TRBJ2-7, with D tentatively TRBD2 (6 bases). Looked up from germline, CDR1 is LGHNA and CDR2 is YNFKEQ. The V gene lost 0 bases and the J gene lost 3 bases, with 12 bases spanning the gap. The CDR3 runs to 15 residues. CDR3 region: CASSQDESGGYEQYF. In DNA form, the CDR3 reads TGTGCCAGCAGCCAAGATGAATCCGGGGGCTACGAGCAGTACTTC.

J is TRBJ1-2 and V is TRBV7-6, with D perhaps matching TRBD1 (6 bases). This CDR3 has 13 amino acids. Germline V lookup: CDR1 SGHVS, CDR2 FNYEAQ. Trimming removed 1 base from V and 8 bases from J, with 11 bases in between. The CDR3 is CASSLEPGDGYTF. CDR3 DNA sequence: TGTGCCAGCAGCTTAGAGCCAGGGGACGGCTACACCTTC.

The CDR3 DNA reads as TGCGCCAGCAGGGGACAGTATAATTCACCCCTCCACTTT. Its protein product is CASRGQYNSPLHF. The chain couples TRBV5-1 to TRBJ1-6, with 7 positions matching TRBD1. The ends lost 5 bases at V and 4 bases at J; junction bases unmatched: 0. Germline lookup yields CDR1 SGHRS and CDR2 YFSETQ. The CDR3 sequence is 13 residues long.

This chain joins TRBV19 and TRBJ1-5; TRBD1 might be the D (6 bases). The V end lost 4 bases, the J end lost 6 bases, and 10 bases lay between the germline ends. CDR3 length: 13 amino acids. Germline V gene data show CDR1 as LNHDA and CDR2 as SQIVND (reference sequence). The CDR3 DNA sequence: TGTGCCAGTAGTAACAGGGTAGCTCAGCCCCAGCATTTT. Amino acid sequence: CASSNRVAQPQHF.

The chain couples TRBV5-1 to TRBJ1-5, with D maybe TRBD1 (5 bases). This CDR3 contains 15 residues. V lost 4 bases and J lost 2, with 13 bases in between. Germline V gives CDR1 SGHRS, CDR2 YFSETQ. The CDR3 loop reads CASSPEGAGNQPQHF. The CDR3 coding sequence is TGCGCCAGCAGCCCGGAAGGGGCCGGCAATCAGCCCCAGCATTTT.

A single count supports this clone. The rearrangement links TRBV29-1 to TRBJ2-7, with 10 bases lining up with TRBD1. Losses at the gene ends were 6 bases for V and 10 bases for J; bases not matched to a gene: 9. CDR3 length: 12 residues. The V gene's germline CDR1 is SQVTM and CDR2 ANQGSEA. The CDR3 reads CSVKSDRGLQYF. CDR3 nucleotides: TGCAGCGTCAAATCTGACAGGGGGCTTCAGTACTTC.

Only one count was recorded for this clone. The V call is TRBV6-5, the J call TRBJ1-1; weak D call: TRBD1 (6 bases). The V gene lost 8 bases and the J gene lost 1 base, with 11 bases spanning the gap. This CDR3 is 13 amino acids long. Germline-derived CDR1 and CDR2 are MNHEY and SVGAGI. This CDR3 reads CASRQTGNTEAFF. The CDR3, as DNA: TGTGCCAGCCGCCAGACAGGGAACACTGAAGCTTTCTTT.

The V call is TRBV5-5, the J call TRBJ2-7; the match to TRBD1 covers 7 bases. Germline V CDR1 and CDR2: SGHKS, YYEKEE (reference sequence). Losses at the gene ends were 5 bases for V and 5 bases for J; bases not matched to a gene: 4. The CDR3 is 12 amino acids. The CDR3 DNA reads TGTGCCAGCAGGCCCACAGGGGACGAGCAGTACTTC. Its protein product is CASRPTGDEQYF.

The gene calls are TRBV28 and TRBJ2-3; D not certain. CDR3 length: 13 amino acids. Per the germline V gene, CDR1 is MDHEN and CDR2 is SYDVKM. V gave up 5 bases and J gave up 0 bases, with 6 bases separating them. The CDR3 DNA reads TGTGCCAGCAGTCCGACTAGCACAGATACGCAGTATTTT. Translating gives CASSPTSTDTQYF. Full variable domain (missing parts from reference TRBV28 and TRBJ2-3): DVKVTQSSRYLVKRTGEKVFLECVQDMDHENMFWYRQDPGLGLRLIYFSYDVKMKEKGDIPEGYSVSREKKERFSLILESASTNQTSMYLCASSPTSTDTQYFGPGTRLTVL.

CDR3 bases: TGTGCCAGTAGTAAGTGGGGGGTGACAGCCACGGGGTCACCCCTCCACTTT. As protein: CASSKWGVTATGSPLHF. This chain uses TRBV19 with TRBJ1-6; D might be TRBD1 (5 bases). This CDR3 has 17 residues. V was clipped by 4 bases and J by 10 bases, with 23 bases between them. Per the germline V gene, CDR1 is LNHDA and CDR2 is SQIVND (reference sequence).

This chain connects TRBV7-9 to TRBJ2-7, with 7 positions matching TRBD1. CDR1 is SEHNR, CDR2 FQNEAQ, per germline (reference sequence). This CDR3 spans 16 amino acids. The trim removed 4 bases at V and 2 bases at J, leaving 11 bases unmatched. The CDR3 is CASSSILGGDTYEQYF. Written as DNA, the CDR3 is TGTGCCAGCAGCTCAATACTAGGGGGCGACACCTACGAGCAGTACTTC.

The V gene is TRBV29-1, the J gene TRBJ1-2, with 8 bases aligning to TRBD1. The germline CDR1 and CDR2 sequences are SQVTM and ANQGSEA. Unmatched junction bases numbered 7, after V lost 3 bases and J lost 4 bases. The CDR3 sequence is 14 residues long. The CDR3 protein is CSVDPGQGRYGYTF. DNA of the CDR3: TGCAGCGTTGACCCCGGACAGGGACGCTATGGCTACACCTTC. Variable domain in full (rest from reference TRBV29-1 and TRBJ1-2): SAVISQKPSRDICQRGTSLTIQCQVDSQVTMMFWYRQQPGQSLTLIATANQGSEATYESGFVIDKFPISRPNLTFSTLTVSNMSPEDSSIYLCSVDPGQGRYGYTFGSGTRLTVV.

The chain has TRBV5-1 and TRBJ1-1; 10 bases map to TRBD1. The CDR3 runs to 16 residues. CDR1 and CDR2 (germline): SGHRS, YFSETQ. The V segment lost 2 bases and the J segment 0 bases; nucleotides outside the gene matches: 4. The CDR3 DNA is TGCGCCAGCAGCTTTAGACAGGGGGCGATGAACACTGAAGCTTTCTTT. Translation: CASSFRQGAMNTEAFF.

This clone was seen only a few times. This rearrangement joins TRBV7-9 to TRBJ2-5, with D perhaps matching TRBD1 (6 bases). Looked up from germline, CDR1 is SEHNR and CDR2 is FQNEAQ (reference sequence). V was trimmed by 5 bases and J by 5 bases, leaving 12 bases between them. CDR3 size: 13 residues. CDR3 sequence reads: CASSPAGVETQYF. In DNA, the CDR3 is TGTGCCAGCAGCCCAGCAGGGGTGGAGACCCAGTACTTC.

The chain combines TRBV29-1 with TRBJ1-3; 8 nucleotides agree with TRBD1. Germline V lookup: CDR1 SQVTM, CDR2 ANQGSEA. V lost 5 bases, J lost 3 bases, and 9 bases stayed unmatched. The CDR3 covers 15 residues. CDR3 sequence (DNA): TGCAGCGTTCTTCCGACAGGGGCACTTGGAAACACCATATATTTT. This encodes CSVLPTGALGNTIYF.

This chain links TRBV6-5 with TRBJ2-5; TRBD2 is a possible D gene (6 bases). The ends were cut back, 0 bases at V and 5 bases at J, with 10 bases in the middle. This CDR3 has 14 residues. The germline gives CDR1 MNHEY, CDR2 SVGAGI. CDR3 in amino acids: CASSYSTGGETQYF. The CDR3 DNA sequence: TGTGCCAGCAGTTACTCGACTGGGGGGGAGACCCAGTACTTC.

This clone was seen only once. The DNA for the CDR3 is TGCGCCAGCAGCAGGGACACACAAGCCTCCTACGAGCAGTACTTC. It is translated as CASSRDTQASYEQYF. The rearrangement uses TRBV5-1 and TRBJ2-7; weak D call: TRBD1 (6 bases). Germline V gives CDR1 SGHRS, CDR2 YFSETQ. The CDR3 contains 15 residues. Trimming cost V 4 bases and J 0 bases, with 14 bases left between them.

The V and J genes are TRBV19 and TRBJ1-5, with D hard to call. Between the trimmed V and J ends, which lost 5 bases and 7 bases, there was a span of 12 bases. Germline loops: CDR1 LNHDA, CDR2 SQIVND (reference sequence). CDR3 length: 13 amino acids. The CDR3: CASSAGVRQPQHF. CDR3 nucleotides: TGTGCCAGTAGTGCCGGAGTGAGGCAGCCCCAGCATTTT.

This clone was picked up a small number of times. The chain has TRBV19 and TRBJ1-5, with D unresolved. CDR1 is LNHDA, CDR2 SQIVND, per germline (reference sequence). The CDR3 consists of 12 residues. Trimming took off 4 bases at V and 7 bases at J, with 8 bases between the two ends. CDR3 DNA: TGTGCCAGTAGTACCTCGGGGCAGCCCCAGCATTTT. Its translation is CASSTSGQPQHF. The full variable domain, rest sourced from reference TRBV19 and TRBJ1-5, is DGGITQSPKYLFRKEGQNVTLSCEQNLNHDAMYWYRQDPGQGLRLIYYSQIVNDFQKGDIAEGYSVSREKKESFPLTVTSAQKNPTAFYLCASSTSGQPQHFGDGTRLSIL.

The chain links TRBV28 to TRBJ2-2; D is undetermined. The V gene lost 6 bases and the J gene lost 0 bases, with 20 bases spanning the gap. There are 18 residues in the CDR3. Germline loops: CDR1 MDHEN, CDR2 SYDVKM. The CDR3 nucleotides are TGTGCCAGCAGCTCCCCGGGTGTAGGAGCCCCGAACACCGGGGAGCTGTTTTTT. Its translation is CASSSPGVGAPNTGELFF.

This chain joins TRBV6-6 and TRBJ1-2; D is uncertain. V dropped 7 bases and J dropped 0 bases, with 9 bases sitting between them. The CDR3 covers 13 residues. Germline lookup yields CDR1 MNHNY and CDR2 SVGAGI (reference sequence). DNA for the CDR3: TGTGCCAGCACTGCACGGTCTAACTATGGCTACACCTTC. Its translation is CASTARSNYGYTF.

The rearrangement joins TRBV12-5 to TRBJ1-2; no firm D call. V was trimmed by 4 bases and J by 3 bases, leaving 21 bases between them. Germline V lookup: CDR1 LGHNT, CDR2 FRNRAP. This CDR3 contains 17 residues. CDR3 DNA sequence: TGTGCTAGTGGTTCAAGCTCCGGGGTCGGCAACTACTATGGCTACACCTTC. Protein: CASGSSSGVGNYYGYTF.